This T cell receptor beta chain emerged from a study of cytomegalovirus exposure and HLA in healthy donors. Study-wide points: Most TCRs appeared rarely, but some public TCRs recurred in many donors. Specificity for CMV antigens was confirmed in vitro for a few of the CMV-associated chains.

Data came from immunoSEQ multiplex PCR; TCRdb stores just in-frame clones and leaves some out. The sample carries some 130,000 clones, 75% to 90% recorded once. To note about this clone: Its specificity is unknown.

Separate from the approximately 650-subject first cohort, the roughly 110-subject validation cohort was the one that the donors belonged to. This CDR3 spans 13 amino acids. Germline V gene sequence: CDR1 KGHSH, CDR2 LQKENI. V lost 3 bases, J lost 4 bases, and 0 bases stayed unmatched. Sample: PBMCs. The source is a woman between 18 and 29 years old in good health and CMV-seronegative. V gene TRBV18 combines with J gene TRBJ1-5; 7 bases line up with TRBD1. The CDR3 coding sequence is TGTGCCAGCTCACCGGACAGGAATCAGCCCCAGCATTTT. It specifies CASSPDRNQPQHF.